This T cell receptor beta chain emerged from a study of chemoradiotherapy in HPV16-positive cancers. Germline V lookup: CDR1 KGHSH, CDR2 LQKENI. Trimming pared 5 bases from V and 1 base from J, leaving 11 bases between. CDR3 length: 14 amino acids. Repeated repertoire sampling spanned the course of chemoradiotherapy. Method: immunoSEQ multiplex PCR; TCRdb's copy keeps in-frame clones and lacks some. The sample holds 55,000 to 85,000 clones, around nine tenths seen once. The receptor comes from a human donor with HPV-associated anogenital cancer. The specimen comprised blood, sampled from a patient who underwent chemoradiotherapy. The chain has TRBV18 and TRBJ1-1, with D hard to call. The CDR3 here is CASSLSVSNTEAFF. The CDR3 nucleotides are TGTGCCAGCTCATTATCGGTGTCGAACACTGAAGCTTTCTTT. Full variable domain (rest looked up from reference TRBV18 and TRBJ1-1): NAGVMQNPRHLVRRRGQEARLRCSPMKGHSHVYWYRQLPEEGLKFMVYLQKENIIDESGMPKERFSAEFPKEGPSILRIQQVVRGDSAAYFCASSLSVSNTEAFFGQGTRLTVV.